Detailed here is one TCR beta chain. The CDR3 covers 14 residues. Germline trimming cut 8 bases from V and 4 bases from J; bases unmatched to any gene: 8. Germline lookup yields CDR1 MNHEY and CDR2 SVGAGI. These data belong to a study of blood T cell repertoires in COVID-19. The method was immunoSEQ multiplex PCR; TCRdb's version includes in-frame clones alone and lacks a portion of them. In the table there are under 250,000 clones, roughly 80% of which are singletons. The chain has TRBV6-5 and TRBJ2-1, with 7 bases lining up with TRBD1. Sequencing was performed on peripheral blood. This receptor was obtained from a woman aged 55-70 years with acute or convalescent COVID-19. CDR3 in amino acids: CASVLGQLYNEQFF. In nucleotides, the CDR3 is TGTGCCAGCGTCCTGGGACAGCTATACAATGAGCAGTTCTTC.